This TCR beta chain stems from a study of T-cell reconstitution after alpha-beta-depleted transplantation in children. Study-level results: Surviving recipient T cells and thymic progenitors produced the high day-60 TCRbeta diversity seen in some patients. Several hundred expanded graft clones reportedly were the source of alpha-beta T cells about two months after transplant. T-cell counts and diversity at one year post-transplant came mainly from newly produced T cells.

Unique molecular identifiers were used to barcode this TCRbeta library. TCRdb redid the calling of the PCR reads with MiXCR, one entry per CDR3 protein. In the table there are 100,000 or so distinct CDR3 sequences, 20% to 30% of which are singletons. Regarding this clonotype: Antigen specificity is unknown.

This material consisted of PBMCs, taken before TCRalphabeta/CD19-depleted stem cell transplant. The TCR comes from a boy between 2 and 10 years old with acute lymphoblastic leukemia, due to receive a stem cell transplant.

The CDR3 DNA reads as TGTGCCAGCAGAAAAGGGACAGGTCTCCAGCCCCAGCATTTT. Protein product: CASRKGTGLQPQHF. The rearrangement links TRBV12-3 or TRBV12-4 to TRBJ1-5; 8 nucleotides align to TRBD1. After removal of 6 bases from V and 7 bases from J, the junction contained 8 bases not matched to a gene. The CDR3 is 14 amino acids.